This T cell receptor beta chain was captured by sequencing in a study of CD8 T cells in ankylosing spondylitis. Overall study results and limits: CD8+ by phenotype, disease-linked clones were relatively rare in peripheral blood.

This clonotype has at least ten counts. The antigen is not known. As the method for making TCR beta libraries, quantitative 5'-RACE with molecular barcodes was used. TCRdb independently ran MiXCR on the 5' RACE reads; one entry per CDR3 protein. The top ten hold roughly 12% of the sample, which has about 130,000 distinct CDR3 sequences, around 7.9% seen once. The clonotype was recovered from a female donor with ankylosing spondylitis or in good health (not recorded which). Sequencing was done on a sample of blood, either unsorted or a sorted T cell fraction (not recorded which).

CDR3 DNA: TGTGCCAGCAGTTTGGGGGAGGCGTCGGACACCATATATTTT. Protein product: CASSLGEASDTIYF. The chain recombines TRBV12-3 or TRBV12-4 with TRBJ1-3, with D tentatively TRBD1 (5 bases). The germline V and J ends were trimmed by 3 bases and 8 bases, with 14 bases remaining between them. This CDR3 has 14 residues.